This T cell receptor (beta chain) was sequenced during a study of blood T cells in healthy people across ages. Donors gave roughly 10 milliliters of peripheral blood apiece. The second PCR ran roughly 6 to 11 cycles with a sample-barcoded 5' primer and J-beta primers. From the 5' RACE reads, TCRdb called clonotypes with MiXCR, one entry per CDR3 protein. Of some 710,000 distinct CDR3 sequences in the sample, 20% to 25% are singletons; the top ten hold 22%. The sequencing input was blood. The TCR was taken from a man between 65 and 85 years old in good health.

For the CDR3, the DNA is TGCAGCGTTGTACCCACAGGGGGGCAAGAGACCCAGTACTTC. Translated, it gives CSVVPTGGQETQYF. The rearrangement links TRBV29-1 to TRBJ2-5; TRBD1 aligns across 8 bases. V was clipped by 4 bases and J by 2 bases; unmatched bases: 6. Looked up from germline, CDR1 is SQVTM and CDR2 is ANQGSEA. The CDR3 is 14 residues long.